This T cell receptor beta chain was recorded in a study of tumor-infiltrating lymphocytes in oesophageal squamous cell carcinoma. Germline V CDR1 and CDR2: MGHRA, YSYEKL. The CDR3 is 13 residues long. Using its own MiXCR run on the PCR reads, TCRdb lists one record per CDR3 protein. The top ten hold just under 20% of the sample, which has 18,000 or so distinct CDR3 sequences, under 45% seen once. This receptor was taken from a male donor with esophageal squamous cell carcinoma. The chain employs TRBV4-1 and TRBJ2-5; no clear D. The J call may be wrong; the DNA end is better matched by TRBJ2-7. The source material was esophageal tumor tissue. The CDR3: CASSQGSPYEQYF. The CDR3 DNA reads TGCGCCAGCAGCCAAGGCAGCCCCTACGAGCAGTACTTC.